The source of this T cell receptor beta chain is a study of cytomegalovirus exposure and HLA in healthy donors. PCR amplification relied on 60 Vbeta primers (plus 13 Jbeta primers). Using immunoSEQ multiplex PCR, the repertoire was profiled, and TCRdb retains in-frame clones only, with some absent. The table lists 200,000 to 250,000 clones, around four fifths of them singletons, with 2.7% in the top ten. To note about this clone: Its antigen is unidentified.

CDR3 length: 16 amino acids. Germline loops: CDR1 MDHEN, CDR2 SYDVKM. With 6 bases clipped from V and 2 bases from J, the junction kept 12 bases outside the gene matches. General study results and limits: Indistinguishable V segments, including TRBV6-2 and TRBV6-3, were excluded. Relative to equally common others, HLA-associated TCR beta chains showed greater clonal expansion in a later analysis.

This receptor was obtained from a woman in her thirties or forties in good health and CMV-seronegative. This chain links TRBV28 with TRBJ2-7, with TRBD2 identical over 8 bases. The sequencing sample was made of PBMCs. The CDR3 coding sequence is TGTGCCAGCAGCCGGGGGGGGGACACAGGAACCTACGAGCAGTACTTC. It is translated as CASSRGGDTGTYEQYF.